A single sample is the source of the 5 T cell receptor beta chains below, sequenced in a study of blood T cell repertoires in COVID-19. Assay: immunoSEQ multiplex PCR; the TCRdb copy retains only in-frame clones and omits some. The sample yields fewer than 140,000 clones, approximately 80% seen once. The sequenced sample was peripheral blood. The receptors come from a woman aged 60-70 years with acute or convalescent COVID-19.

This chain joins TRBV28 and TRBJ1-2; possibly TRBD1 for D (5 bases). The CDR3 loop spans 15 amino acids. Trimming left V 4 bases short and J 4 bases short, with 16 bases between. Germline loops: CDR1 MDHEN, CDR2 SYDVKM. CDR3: CASSSPFRVVYGYTF. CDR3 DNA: TGTGCCAGCAGTTCACCCTTCAGGGTCGTCTATGGCTACACCTTC.

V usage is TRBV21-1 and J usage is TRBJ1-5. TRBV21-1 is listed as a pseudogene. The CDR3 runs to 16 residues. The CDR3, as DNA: TGTGCCAGCTTAAGCAGTCCCGGGAAAAGAGGTCAGCCCCAGCATTTT. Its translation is CASLSSPGKRGQPQHF.

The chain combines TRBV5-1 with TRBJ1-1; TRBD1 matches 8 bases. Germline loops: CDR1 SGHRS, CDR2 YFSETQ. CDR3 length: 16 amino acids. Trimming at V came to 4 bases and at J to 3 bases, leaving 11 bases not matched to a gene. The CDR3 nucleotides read TGCGCCAGCAGCCCCGGACATGGACAGGGCGACACTGAAGCTTTCTTT. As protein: CASSPGHGQGDTEAFF.

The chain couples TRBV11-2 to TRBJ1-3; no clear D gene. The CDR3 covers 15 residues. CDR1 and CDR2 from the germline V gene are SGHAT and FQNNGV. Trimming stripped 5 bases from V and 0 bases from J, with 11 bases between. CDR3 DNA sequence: TGTGCCAGCAGCCCTCTGCGACTCTCTGGAAACACCATATATTTT. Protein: CASSPLRLSGNTIYF.

The DNA for the CDR3 is TGTGATGGGGGGTCGAGGCAGCCCCAGCATTTT. Translated, it gives CDGGSRQPQHF. The J gene is TRBJ1-5, the V gene TRBV5-4; perhaps TRBD1 as D (5 bases). The CDR3 runs to 11 residues. Germline loops: CDR1 SGHNT, CDR2 YYREEE (reference sequence).